This paragraph covers one T cell receptor (beta chain) sequence. The CDR3 sequence is 18 residues long. The germline V and J ends were trimmed by 4 bases and 0 bases, with 20 bases remaining between them. The germline CDR1 and CDR2 sequences are SGHNT and YYREEE (reference sequence). The record originates from a study of shared clonotypes between healthy human individuals. At the deep level, the assay was run. Authors' methods: For the immunoSEQ data, sequences were junction-only without quality scores, so filtering differed. Sequenced by immunoSEQ multiplex PCR; TCRdb stores in-frame clones only, minus some. For V, J and clone size, that table is used; D and trimming come from the DNA. The sample yields 300,000 to 400,000 clones, more than 60% seen once.

Sequenced material: memory CD4+ T cells sorted from blood. Subset described: CD45RA-negative fraction. This chain connects TRBV5-4 to TRBJ2-1, with D tentatively TRBD2 (6 bases). The clonotype originates from a man aged 25-40 years in good health. The CDR3 sequence: CASSPGVQRVSSYNEQFF. CDR3 in DNA: TGTGCCAGCAGCCCGGGGGTACAGCGGGTGAGCTCCTACAATGAGCAGTTCTTC.